The rows below give T cell receptor beta chains drawn from one sample of a study of CD8 T cells in Susac syndrome. One entry per CDR3 protein results from TCRdb running MiXCR on the immunoSEQ multiplex PCR reads. The sample shows more than 130,000 distinct CDR3 sequences, approximately 95% of them seen only once. Sample: CD8+ T cells from PBMCs. These receptors were obtained from a human donor in good health. Each CDR3 is given with its conserved first and last residue. The D gene is left open where the match is weak. A row's size may be missing; if present it is once, few, many or a size class.

size | D | J | V | CDR3 | DNA
NA | TRBD1 | TRBJ2-7 | TRBV7-9 | CASRDRANEQYF | TGTGCCAGCAGGGACAGGGCCAACGAGCAGTACTTC
NA | NA | TRBJ2-7 | TRBV6-5 | CASSHQGERHEQYF | TGTGCCAGCAGTCATCAAGGAGAGAGGCACGAGCAGTACTTC
NA | NA | TRBJ1-2 | TRBV20-1 | CSARDQEEQNGYTF | TGCAGTGCTAGAGATCAGGAGGAACAGAATGGCTACACCTTC
NA | NA | TRBJ2-1 | TRBV4-3 | CASSQVTGSNEQFF | TGCGCCAGCAGCCAGGTTACAGGTAGCAATGAGCAGTTCTTC
NA | NA | TRBJ2-7 | TRBV25-1 | CASSESHDSYEQYF | TGTGCCAGCAGTGAATCCCACGACTCCTACGAGCAGTACTTC
NA | NA | TRBJ1-5 | TRBV9 | CASSSLWGSNQPQHF | TGTGCCAGCAGCTCCCTTTGGGGGAGCAATCAGCCCCAGCATTTT
NA | NA | TRBJ1-1 | TRBV20-1 | CSARVGGMNTEAFF | TGCAGTGCTAGAGTGGGCGGTATGAACACTGAAGCTTTCTTT
NA | NA | TRBJ2-7 | TRBV27 | CASTAALVLEQYF | TGTGCCAGCACCGCGGCACTAGTCCTCGAGCAGTACTTC
NA | NA | TRBJ2-2 | TRBV12-3/TRBV12-4 | CASGWATNTGELFF | TGTGCCAGTGGCTGGGCGACGAACACCGGGGAGCTGTTTTTT
few | NA | TRBJ2-7 | TRBV20-1 | CSASGGPYEQYF | TGCAGTGCTAGTGGGGGCCCCTACGAGCAGTACTTC
NA | NA | TRBJ1-1 | TRBV2 | CASSDGNRAPLLNTEAFF | TGTGCCAGCAGTGATGGGAACAGGGCCCCCCTGCTGAACACTGAAGCTTTCTTT
NA | NA | TRBJ2-1 | TRBV2 | CATRYLGEQFF | TGTGCCACCAGATATCTTGGTGAGCAGTTCTTC
NA | NA | TRBJ2-5 | TRBV7-9 | CASSTPRTSQETQYF | TGTGCCAGCAGCACGCCCAGGACAAGTCAAGAGACCCAGTACTTC
NA | NA | TRBJ2-3 | TRBV7-6 | CASSTLGADTQYF | TGTGCCAGCAGCACCTTAGGGGCAGATACGCAGTATTTT
NA | NA | TRBJ1-1 | TRBV29-1 | CSVSDGYF | TGCAGCGTCAGCGACGGATACTTT
NA | TRBD1 | TRBJ2-1 | TRBV28 | CASSLDRNNEQFF | TGTGCCAGCAGTTTGGACAGGAACAATGAGCAGTTCTTC
NA | NA | TRBJ2-7 | TRBV28 | CASSLTGAYSYEQYF | TGTGCCAGCAGTTTGACTGGGGCCTACTCCTACGAGCAGTACTTC
NA | NA | TRBJ1-2 | TRBV7-3 | CASSLDSVGSYGYTF | TGTGCCAGCAGCCTAGATTCTGTAGGGAGCTATGGCTACACCTTC
NA | NA | TRBJ1-1 | TRBV19 | CASSISGLYAAFF | TGTGCCAGTAGTATCTCTGGTTTGTATGCGGCTTTCTTT
NA | NA | TRBJ2-3 | TRBV28 | CASIVAEEGTDTQYF | TGTGCCAGCATCGTTGCAGAGGAGGGAACAGATACGCAGTATTTT
NA | NA | TRBJ2-2 | TRBV9 | CASSVADREAGELFF | TGTGCCAGCAGCGTAGCAGACCGGGAAGCCGGGGAGCTGTTTTTT
once | NA | TRBJ1-5 | TRBV6-2/TRBV6-3 | CASSYGVNQPQHF | TGTGCCAGCAGTTACGGGGTTAATCAGCCCCAGCATTTT
NA | NA | TRBJ2-5 | TRBV24-1 | CATSGQGKRETQYF | TGTGCCACCAGTGGCCAGGGGAAGAGGGAGACCCAGTACTTC
NA | TRBD2 | TRBJ2-7 | TRBV24-1 | CATSDPLAGDYEQYF | TGTGCCACCAGTGATCCGCTAGCGGGAGACTACGAGCAGTACTTC
NA | NA | TRBJ2-7 | TRBV7-9 | CASSFLGRSYEQYF | TGTGCCAGCAGCTTTCTTGGGAGGTCCTACGAGCAGTACTTC
few | NA | TRBJ2-5 | TRBV7-8 | CASSLDWETQYF | TGTGCCAGCAGCTTAGATTGGGAGACCCAGTACTTC
NA | TRBD1 | TRBJ2-1 | TRBV7-6 | CASTGQGAGEQFF | TGTGCCAGCACGGGACAGGGGGCGGGTGAGCAGTTCTTC
NA | NA | TRBJ2-3 | TRBV27 | CASSWQGGSTDTQYF | TGTGCCAGCAGTTGGCAGGGGGGGAGTACAGATACGCAGTATTTT
NA | TRBD1 | TRBJ1-1 | TRBV12-3/TRBV12-4 | CASSSGGAGRSFF | TGTGCCAGCAGTTCAGGGGGGGCCGGGAGATCTTTCTTT
NA | NA | TRBJ2-5 | TRBV9 | CASSDGQHQETQYF | TGTGCCAGCAGCGACGGACAGCACCAAGAGACCCAGTACTTC
once | NA | TRBJ2-1 | TRBV7-9 | CASSLSLRPNNEQFF | TGTGCCAGCAGCTTATCATTACGCCCAAACAATGAGCAGTTCTTC
NA | NA | TRBJ2-1 | TRBV27 | CASSSHNEQFF | TGTGCCAGCAGCTCACATAATGAGCAGTTCTTC
NA | TRBD2 | TRBJ2-7 | TRBV20-1 | CSARDLGLQYEQYF | TGCAGTGCTAGAGATCTGGGACTACAATACGAGCAGTACTTC
NA | NA | TRBJ1-2 | TRBV20-1 | CSARDVRVNYGYTF | TGCAGTGCTAGAGATGTCAGGGTGAACTATGGCTACACCTTC
NA | NA | TRBJ2-7 | TRBV27 | CASSFHPGPYEQYF | TGTGCCAGCAGTTTTCATCCGGGGCCCTACGAGCAGTACTTC
NA | NA | TRBJ2-1 | TRBV5-1 | CASSLPGRSYNEQFF | TGCGCCAGCAGCTTGCCAGGGCGCTCCTACAATGAGCAGTTCTTC
once | NA | TRBJ2-7 | TRBV28 | CASSSTGIYYEQYF | TGTGCCAGCAGTTCGACCGGGATATACTACGAGCAGTACTTC
NA | NA | TRBJ2-7 | TRBV30 | CAWTKGDEYEQYF | TGTGCCTGGACAAAGGGAGATGAGTACGAGCAGTACTTC
once | NA | TRBJ2-6 | TRBV20-1 | CSAQLRGVGSGANVLTF | TGCAGTGCTCAACTCAGGGGGGTTGGGTCTGGGGCCAACGTCCTGACTTTC
NA | NA | TRBJ2-2 | TRBV6-5 | CASSYGGDTGELFF | TGTGCCAGCAGTTATGGAGGAGACACCGGGGAGCTGTTTTTT
NA | TRBD1 | TRBJ2-2 | TRBV4-2 | CASSPRTGGDTGELFF | TGTGCCAGCAGCCCTAGGACAGGGGGCGACACCGGGGAGCTGTTTTTT
NA | NA | TRBJ1-1 | TRBV6-2/TRBV6-3 | CASSYSVTLTEAFF | TGTGCCAGCAGTTACAGCGTTACTTTGACTGAAGCTTTCTTT
NA | NA | TRBJ1-1 | TRBV9 | CASSLTTGKNTEAFF | TGTGCCAGCAGCTTAACGACGGGGAAGAACACTGAAGCTTTCTTT
NA | NA | TRBJ2-5 | TRBV4-3 | CASSQDGSGGETQYF | TGCGCCAGCAGCCAAGACGGATCGGGCGGAGAGACCCAGTACTTC